A selection of T cell receptor beta chains follows, all from one sample in a study of T-cell reconstitution after alpha-beta-depleted transplantation in children. One entry per CDR3 protein, called by TCRdb with MiXCR from the PCR reads. Here the sample spans hundreds of thousands of distinct CDR3 sequences, around 13% being singletons. The input for sequencing was PBMCs, taken before TCRalphabeta/CD19-depleted stem cell transplant. Receptors originate from a girl aged 2-15 years with congenital amegakaryocytic thrombocytopenia, due to receive a stem cell transplant. Each CDR3 is given with its conserved first and last residue. The D gene is left open where the match is weak. Clone size is given for some rows only: seen once, a few or many times, or a class if the clone is expanded.

CDR3 DNA	CDR3 protein	clone size	V gene	CDR3 length	J gene	D gene
TGCAGCGCTTGGGGTTCCGCCTACGAGCAGTACTTC	CSAWGSAYEQYF	NA	TRBV29-1	12	TRBJ2-7	NA
TGCAGCGTTCAGGACAGGGGGACGTACGAGCAGTACTTC	CSVQDRGTYEQYF	NA	TRBV29-1	13	TRBJ2-7	TRBD1
TGTGCCAGCAGCTTGGGGCCAGCCAAAAACATTCAGTACTTC	CASSLGPAKNIQYF	few	TRBV5-6	14	TRBJ2-4	NA
TGCAGTGCTAGACGCAGGGGCAATCAGCCCCAGCATTTT	CSARRRGNQPQHF	many	TRBV20-1	13	TRBJ1-5	NA
TGTGCCAGCAGCCAAGGAGCACCAGATACGCAGTATTTT	CASSQGAPDTQYF	NA	TRBV14	13	TRBJ2-3	NA
TGCGCCAGCAGCCAAGTCGGGTCGGGGGGTGAAAAACTGTTTTTT	CASSQVGSGGEKLFF	few	TRBV4-1	15	TRBJ1-4	NA
TGTGCCAGCAGCGGCCAGGACAGGGGGCAAGAGACCCAGTACTTC	CASSGQDRGQETQYF	NA	TRBV21-1	15	TRBJ2-5	NA
TGCGCCAGCACCAGGGACTACAATGAGCAGTTCTTC	CASTRDYNEQFF	NA	TRBV5-1	12	TRBJ2-1	NA
TGTGCCAGCTCACCACGTGACGGGACTCAAGATACGCAGTATTTT	CASSPRDGTQDTQYF	NA	TRBV18	15	TRBJ2-3	NA
TGTGCCAGCAGTTCGCCCTTTAAACCGGAGACTACACACCAAGAGACCCAGTACTTC	CASSSPFKPETTHQETQYF	many	TRBV28	19	TRBJ2-5	NA
TGTGCCAGCAGCCCCCATCGGACAGCAGATACGCAGTATTTT	CASSPHRTADTQYF	NA	TRBV7-6	14	TRBJ2-3	NA
TGTGCCAGCTCAGGACAGGGAAGGGATGAGCAGTTCTTC	CASSGQGRDEQFF	many	TRBV5-1	13	TRBJ2-1	TRBD1
TGTGCCAGCAGCTTAATAACTAGCGGGAGTTTCAATGAGCAGTTCTTC	CASSLITSGSFNEQFF	NA	TRBV7-9	16	TRBJ2-1	TRBD2
TGCAGTGCTTCTCCGGCGGGGGTTGGTCAGCCCCAGCATTTT	CSASPAGVGQPQHF	many	TRBV20-1	14	TRBJ1-5	NA
TGCGCCAGCAGCGTCGCCCTAAATTCACCCCTCCACTTT	CASSVALNSPLHF	many	TRBV5-1	13	TRBJ1-6	NA
TGTGCCAGCAGCCCCCCCGAAGCAACTAATGAAAAACTGTTTTTT	CASSPPEATNEKLFF	many	TRBV28	15	TRBJ1-4	NA
TGCAGCGTTGAAGAGTTGGGGATTAGCTCCTACGAGCAGTACTTC	CSVEELGISSYEQYF	NA	TRBV29-1	15	TRBJ2-7	NA
TGCGCCAGCAGGGTTGGTCCCCAGAACACTGAAGCTTTCTTT	CASRVGPQNTEAFF	many	TRBV5-1	14	TRBJ1-1	NA
TGTGCCAGCAGCTCCAATTCCGGGACACCACTTTACAATGAGCAGTTCTTC	CASSSNSGTPLYNEQFF	many	TRBV7-9	17	TRBJ2-1	NA
TGCAGTGCTTTGGGGACACTGAACACCGGGGAGCTGTTTTTT	CSALGTLNTGELFF	many	TRBV20-1	14	TRBJ2-2	NA
TGTGCCAGCAGTTATGGGACACTACTCACCGGGGAGCTGTTTTTT	CASSYGTLLTGELFF	few	TRBV6-5	15	TRBJ2-2	NA
TGTGCCAGCAGCTGGGCCCGGTCGTACGAGCAGTACTTC	CASSWARSYEQYF	few	TRBV5-6	13	TRBJ2-7	NA
TGTGCCATCAGTGACACTAGCCAAGAGACCCAGTACTTC	CAISDTSQETQYF	few	TRBV10-3	13	TRBJ2-5	NA
TGCAGCGTTGAAAGAGGAGCTGGAAACACCATATATTTT	CSVERGAGNTIYF	few	TRBV29-1	13	TRBJ1-3	NA
TGTGCCAGCACCCCCAGGGGGATCGCAGATACGCAGTATTTT	CASTPRGIADTQYF	few	TRBV2	14	TRBJ2-3	TRBD1